This T cell receptor beta chain was documented in a study of vaccination and CD4 T cells after COVID-19. Looking at the study overall: Researchers treated cells with overlapping spike peptides taken from SARS-CoV-2, HCoV-NL63, HCoV-OC43 and HCoV-229E.

An Oncomine TCR Beta short-read assay was used to sequence the DNA from cultured CD4+ T cells. TCRdb reanalysed the PCR reads using MiXCR and keeps one entry per CDR3 protein. The repertoire holds over 5,000 distinct CDR3 sequences, with around 34% as singletons. This clonotype was picked up a small number of times. The antigen is undetermined. Treatment here: approximately 10-day PBMC culture with coronavirus spike peptide pools or control peptides (ViraFEST assay). Before the COVID-19 pandemic (2011-2018), CD4+ T cells were obtained from the unexposed donor. The receptor was isolated from a human donor in good health. Specimen: CD4+ T cells from blood, cultured in vitro.

The CDR3 is CASSLVGGARDEQFF. CDR3 DNA sequence: TGTGCCAGCAGCTTAGTGGGGGGGGCCCGTGATGAGCAGTTCTTC. The chain combines TRBV7-3 with TRBJ2-1, with D possibly TRBD2 on 7 matching bases. Trimming removed 2 bases from V and 8 bases from J, with 16 bases in between. Germline values: CDR1 SGHTA, CDR2 FQGTGA. CDR3 length: 15 amino acids.